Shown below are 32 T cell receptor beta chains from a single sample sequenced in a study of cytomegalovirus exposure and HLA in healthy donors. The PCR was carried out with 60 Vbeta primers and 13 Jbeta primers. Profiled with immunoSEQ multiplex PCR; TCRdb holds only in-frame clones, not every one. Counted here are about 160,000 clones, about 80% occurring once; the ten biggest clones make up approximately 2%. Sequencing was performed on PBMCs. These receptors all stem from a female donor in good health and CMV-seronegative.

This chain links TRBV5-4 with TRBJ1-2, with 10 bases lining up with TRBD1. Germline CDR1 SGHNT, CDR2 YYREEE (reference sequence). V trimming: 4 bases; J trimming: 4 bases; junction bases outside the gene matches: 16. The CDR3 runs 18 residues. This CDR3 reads CASSPSGTGAPRAYGYTF. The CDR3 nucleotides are TGTGCCAGCAGCCCTTCCGGGACAGGGGCCCCTCGGGCCTATGGCTACACCTTC.

The chain's CDR3 is CASVGVLDTEAFF. Here the CDR3 DNA reads TGTGCCTCCGTAGGGGTACTCGACACTGAAGCTTTCTTT. This chain uses TRBV7-9 with TRBJ1-1, with D possibly being TRBD1 (5 bases). The CDR3 totals 13 residues. Germline-derived CDR1 and CDR2 are SEHNR and FQNEAQ (reference sequence). Trimming removed 11 bases at V and 3 bases at J, with 16 bases between. The variable domain in full, with the rest retrieved from reference TRBV7-9 and TRBJ1-1, is DTGVSQNPRHKITKRGQNVTFRCDPISEHNRLYWYRQTLGQGPEFLTYFQNEAQLEKSRLLSDRFSAERPKGSFSTLEIQRTEQGDSAMYLCASVGVLDTEAFFGQGTRLTVV.

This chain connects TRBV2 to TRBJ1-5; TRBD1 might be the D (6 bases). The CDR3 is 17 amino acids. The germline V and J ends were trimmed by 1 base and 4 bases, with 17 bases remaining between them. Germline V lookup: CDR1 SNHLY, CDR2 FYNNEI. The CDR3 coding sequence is TGTGCCAGCAGTGAAGACCTAACAGGGATGCGGAATCAGCCCCAGCATTTT. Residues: CASSEDLTGMRNQPQHF.

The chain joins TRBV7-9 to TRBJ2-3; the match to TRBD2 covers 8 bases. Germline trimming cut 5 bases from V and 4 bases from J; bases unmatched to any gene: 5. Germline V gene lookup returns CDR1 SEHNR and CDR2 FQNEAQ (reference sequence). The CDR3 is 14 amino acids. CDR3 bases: TGTGCCAGCAGCCCAGGACTAGCCGCAGATACGCAGTATTTT. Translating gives CASSPGLAADTQYF.

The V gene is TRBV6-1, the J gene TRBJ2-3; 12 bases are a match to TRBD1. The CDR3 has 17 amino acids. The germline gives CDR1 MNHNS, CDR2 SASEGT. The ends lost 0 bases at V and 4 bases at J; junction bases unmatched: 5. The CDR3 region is CASSEAPGQGAPDTQYF. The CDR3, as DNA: TGTGCCAGCAGTGAAGCTCCGGGACAGGGGGCCCCAGATACGCAGTATTTT.

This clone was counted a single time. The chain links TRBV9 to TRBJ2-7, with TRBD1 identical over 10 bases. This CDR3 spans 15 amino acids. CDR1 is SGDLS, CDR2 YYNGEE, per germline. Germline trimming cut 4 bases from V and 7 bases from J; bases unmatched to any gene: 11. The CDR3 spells CASSFSGTGEGEQYF. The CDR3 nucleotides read TGTGCCAGCAGCTTCTCCGGGACAGGGGAAGGGGAGCAGTACTTC.

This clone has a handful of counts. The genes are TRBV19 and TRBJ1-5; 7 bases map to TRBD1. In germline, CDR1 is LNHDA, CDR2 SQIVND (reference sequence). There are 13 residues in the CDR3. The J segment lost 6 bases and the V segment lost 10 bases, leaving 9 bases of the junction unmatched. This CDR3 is CATSSTGLQPQHF. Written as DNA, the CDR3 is TGTGCCACTTCATCGACAGGGCTTCAGCCCCAGCATTTT.

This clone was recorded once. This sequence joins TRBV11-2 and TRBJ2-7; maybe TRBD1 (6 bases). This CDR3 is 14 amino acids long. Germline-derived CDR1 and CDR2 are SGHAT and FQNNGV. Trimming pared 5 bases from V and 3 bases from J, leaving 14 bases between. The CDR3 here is CASSRFGQNYEQYF. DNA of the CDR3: TGTGCCAGCAGCAGATTCGGACAGAACTACGAGCAGTACTTC.

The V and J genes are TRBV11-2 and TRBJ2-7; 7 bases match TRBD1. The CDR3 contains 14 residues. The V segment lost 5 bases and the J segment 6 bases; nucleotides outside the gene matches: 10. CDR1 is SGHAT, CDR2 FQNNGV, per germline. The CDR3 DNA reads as TGTGCCAGCAGCGACAGGGCCCAGAATGGCGAGCAGTACTTC. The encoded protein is CASSDRAQNGEQYF. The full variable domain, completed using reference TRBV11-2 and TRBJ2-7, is EAGVAQSPRYKIIEKRQSVAFWCNPISGHATLYWYQQILGQGPKLLIQFQNNGVVDDSQLPKDRFSAERLKGVDSTLKIQPAKLEDSAVYLCASSDRAQNGEQYFGPGTRLTVT.

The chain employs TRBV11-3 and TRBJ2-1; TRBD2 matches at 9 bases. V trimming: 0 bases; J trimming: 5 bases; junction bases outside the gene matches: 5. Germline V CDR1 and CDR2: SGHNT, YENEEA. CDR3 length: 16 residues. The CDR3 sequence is CASSLEGGRAHNEQFF. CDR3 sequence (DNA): TGTGCCAGCAGCTTAGAGGGCGGGAGGGCCCACAATGAGCAGTTCTTC. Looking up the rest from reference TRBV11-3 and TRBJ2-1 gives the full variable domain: EAGVVQSPRYKIIEKKQPVAFWCNPISGHNTLYWYLQNLGQGPELLIRYENEEAVDDSQLPKDRFSAERLKGVDSTLKIQPAELGDSAVYLCASSLEGGRAHNEQFFGPGTRLTVL.

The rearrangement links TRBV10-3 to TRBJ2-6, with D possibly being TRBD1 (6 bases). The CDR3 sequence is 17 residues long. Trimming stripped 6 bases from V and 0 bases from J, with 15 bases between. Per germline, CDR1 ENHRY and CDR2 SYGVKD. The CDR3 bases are TGTGCCATCAGCCCGGGACAATTAATCTCTGGGGCCAACGTCCTGACTTTC. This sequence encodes CAISPGQLISGANVLTF.

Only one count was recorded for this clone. Written as DNA, the CDR3 is TGTGCCAGCAAAGGAGGGCTATACAATGAGCAGTTCTTC. Translating it yields CASKGGLYNEQFF. V is TRBV6-6 and J is TRBJ2-1, with D tentatively TRBD2 (6 bases). This CDR3 is built from 13 residues. The germline V gene encodes CDR1 MNHNY and CDR2 SVGAGI (reference sequence). Trimming removed 7 bases from V and 4 bases from J, with 11 bases in between.

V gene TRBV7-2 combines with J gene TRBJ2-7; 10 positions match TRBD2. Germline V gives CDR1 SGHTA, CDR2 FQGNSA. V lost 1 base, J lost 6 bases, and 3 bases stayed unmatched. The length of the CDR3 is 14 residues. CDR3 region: CASSLVLAGVEQYF. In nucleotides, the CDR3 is TGTGCCAGCAGCTTAGTCCTAGCGGGAGTCGAGCAGTACTTC. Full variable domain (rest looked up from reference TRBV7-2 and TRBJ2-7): GAGVSQSPSNKVTEKGKDVELRCDPISGHTALYWYRQSLGQGLEFLIYFQGNSAPDKSGLPSDRFSAERTGGSVSTLTIQRTQQEDSAVYLCASSLVLAGVEQYFGPGTRLTVT.

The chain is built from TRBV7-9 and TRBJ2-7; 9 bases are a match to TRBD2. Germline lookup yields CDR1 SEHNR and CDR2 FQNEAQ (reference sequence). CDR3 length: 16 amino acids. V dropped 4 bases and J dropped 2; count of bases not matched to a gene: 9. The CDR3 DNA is TGTGCCAGCAGCTCTGAAAGCGGGGGGATGACCTACGAGCAGTACTTC. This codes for CASSSESGGMTYEQYF.

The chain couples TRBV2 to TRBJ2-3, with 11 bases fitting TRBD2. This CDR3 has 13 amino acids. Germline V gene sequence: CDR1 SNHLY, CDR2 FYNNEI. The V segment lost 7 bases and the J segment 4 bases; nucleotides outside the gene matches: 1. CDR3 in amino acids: CASTGLAADTQYF. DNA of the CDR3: TGTGCCAGCACGGGACTAGCGGCAGATACGCAGTATTTT.

The CDR3 is CASSLKGTSGAGETQYF. The CDR3 coding sequence is TGTGCCAGCAGCTTGAAAGGGACTAGCGGGGCGGGGGAGACCCAGTACTTC. The gene calls are TRBV5-6 and TRBJ2-5, with 13 positions matching TRBD2. The CDR3 runs to 17 residues. Germline-derived CDR1 and CDR2 are SGHDT and YYEEEE. With 1 base clipped from V and 5 bases from J, the junction kept 8 bases outside the gene matches.

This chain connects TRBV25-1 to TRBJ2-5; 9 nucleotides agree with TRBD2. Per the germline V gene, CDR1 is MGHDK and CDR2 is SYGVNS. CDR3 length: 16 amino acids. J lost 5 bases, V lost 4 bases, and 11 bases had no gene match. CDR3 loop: CASSGGLVAGEETQYF. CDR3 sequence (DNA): TGTGCCAGCAGTGGGGGGCTCGTAGCGGGAGAGGAGACCCAGTACTTC.

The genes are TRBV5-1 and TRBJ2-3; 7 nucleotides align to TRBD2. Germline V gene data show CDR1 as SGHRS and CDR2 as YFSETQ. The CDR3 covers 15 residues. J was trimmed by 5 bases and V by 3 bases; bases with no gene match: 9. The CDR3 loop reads CASSSALASQDTQYF. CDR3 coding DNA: TGCGCCAGCAGCTCGGCACTAGCGTCCCAAGATACGCAGTATTTT.

The CDR3 sequence is CASSVVSNEQFF. CDR3 nucleotide sequence: TGTGCCAGCAGCGTAGTCAGCAATGAGCAGTTCTTC. The chain joins TRBV9 to TRBJ2-1; D call uncertain. The CDR3 runs to 12 residues. V lost 0 bases and J 6 bases, leaving 4 bases between the germline ends. CDR1 is SGDLS and CDR2 is YYNGEE in the germline V gene.

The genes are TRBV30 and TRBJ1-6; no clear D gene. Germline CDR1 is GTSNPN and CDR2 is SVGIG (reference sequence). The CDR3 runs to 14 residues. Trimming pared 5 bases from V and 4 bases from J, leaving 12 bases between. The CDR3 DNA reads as TGTGCCTGGCAAAGACTGATATATAATTCACCCCTCCACTTT. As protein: CAWQRLIYNSPLHF.

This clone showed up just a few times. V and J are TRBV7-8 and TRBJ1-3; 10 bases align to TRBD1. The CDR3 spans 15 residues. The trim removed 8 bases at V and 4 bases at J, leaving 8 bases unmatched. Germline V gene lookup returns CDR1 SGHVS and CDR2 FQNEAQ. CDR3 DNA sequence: TGTGCCAGCGCGTTAGACAGGGGGCAGGGAAACACCATATATTTT. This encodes CASALDRGQGNTIYF. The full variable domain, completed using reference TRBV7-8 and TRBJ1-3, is GAGVSQSPRYKVAKRGQDVALRCDPISGHVSLFWYQQALGQGPEFLTYFQNEAQLDKSGLPSDRFFAERPEGSVSTLKIQRTQQEDSAVYLCASALDRGQGNTIYFGEGSWLTVV.

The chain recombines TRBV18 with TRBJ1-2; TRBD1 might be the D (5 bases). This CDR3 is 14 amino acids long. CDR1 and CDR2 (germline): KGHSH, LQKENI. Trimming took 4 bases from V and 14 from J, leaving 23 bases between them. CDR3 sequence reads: CASSRGQGSGDRTF. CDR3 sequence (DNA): TGTGCCAGCTCACGGGGCCAGGGTAGCGGGGACCGGACCTTC.

This CDR3 is CASSEGLAGSGAQYF. CDR3 sequence (DNA): TGTGCCAGCAGCGAGGGGTTAGCGGGGAGTGGTGCGCAGTATTTT. The V gene is TRBV11-3, the J gene TRBJ2-3; 8 bases fit TRBD2. CDR1 is SGHNT and CDR2 is YENEEA in the germline V gene. Trimming cost V 5 bases and J 10 bases; bases outside gene matches: 14. CDR3 length: 15 residues. The variable domain in full, with the rest retrieved from reference TRBV11-3 and TRBJ2-3, is EAGVVQSPRYKIIEKKQPVAFWCNPISGHNTLYWYLQNLGQGPELLIRYENEEAVDDSQLPKDRFSAERLKGVDSTLKIQPAELGDSAVYLCASSEGLAGSGAQYFGPGTRLTVL.

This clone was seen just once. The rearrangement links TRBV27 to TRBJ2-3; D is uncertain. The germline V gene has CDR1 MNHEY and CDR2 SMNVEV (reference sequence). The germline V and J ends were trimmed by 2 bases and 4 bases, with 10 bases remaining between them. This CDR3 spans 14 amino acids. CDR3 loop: CASSLSLGADTQYF. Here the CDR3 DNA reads TGTGCCAGCAGTTTAAGCCTAGGAGCAGATACGCAGTATTTT.

The CDR3 loop reads CASSLDAVYGYTF. The CDR3 nucleotides are TGTGCCAGCAGCTTGGACGCGGTCTATGGCTACACCTTC. This chain joins TRBV5-4 and TRBJ1-2, with D uncertain. The CDR3 runs to 13 residues. Trimming took 0 bases from V and 4 from J, leaving 7 bases between them. Germline V CDR1 and CDR2: SGHNT, YYREEE (reference sequence).

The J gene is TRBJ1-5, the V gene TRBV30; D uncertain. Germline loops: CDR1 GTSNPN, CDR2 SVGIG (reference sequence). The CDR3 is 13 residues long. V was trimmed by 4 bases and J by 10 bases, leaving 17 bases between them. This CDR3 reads CAWTGRGGLPQHF. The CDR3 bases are TGTGCCTGGACCGGGCGGGGAGGGCTACCCCAGCATTTT.

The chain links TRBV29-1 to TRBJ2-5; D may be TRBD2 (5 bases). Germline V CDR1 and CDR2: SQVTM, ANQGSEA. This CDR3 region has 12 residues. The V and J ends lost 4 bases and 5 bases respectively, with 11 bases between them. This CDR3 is CSVGRGGETQYF. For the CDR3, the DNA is TGCAGCGTTGGTCGGGGTGGTGAGACCCAGTACTTC.

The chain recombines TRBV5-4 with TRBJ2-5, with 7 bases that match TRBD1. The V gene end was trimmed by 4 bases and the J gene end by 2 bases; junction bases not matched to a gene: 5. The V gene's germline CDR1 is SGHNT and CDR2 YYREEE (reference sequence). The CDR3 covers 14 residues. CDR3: CASSKDRAQETQYF. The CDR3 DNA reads TGTGCCAGCAGCAAAGACAGGGCGCAAGAGACCCAGTACTTC.

CDR3 sequence: CASSTKGGQMNTEAFF. CDR3 bases: TGTGCCAGCAGCACAAAGGGGGGGCAAATGAACACTGAAGCTTTCTTT. This chain uses TRBV7-2 with TRBJ1-1, with a possible D match to TRBD1 (6 bases). CDR3 length: 16 residues. Germline V lookup: CDR1 SGHTA, CDR2 FQGNSA. Trimming shortened V by 5 bases and J by 0 bases, and 16 bases separated the two germline ends.

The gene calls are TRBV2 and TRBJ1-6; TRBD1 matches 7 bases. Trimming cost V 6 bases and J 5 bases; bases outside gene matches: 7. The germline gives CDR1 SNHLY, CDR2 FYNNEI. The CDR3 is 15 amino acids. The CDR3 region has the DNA TGTGCCAGCAGGAGTACAGGGGAAGATAATTCACCCCTCCACTTT. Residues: CASRSTGEDNSPLHF.

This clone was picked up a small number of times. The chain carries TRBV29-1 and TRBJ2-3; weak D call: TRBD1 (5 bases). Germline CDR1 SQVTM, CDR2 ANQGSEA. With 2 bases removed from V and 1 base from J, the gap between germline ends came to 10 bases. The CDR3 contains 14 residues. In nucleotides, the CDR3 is TGCAGCGTTGAACAGGGTTGGGGCACAGATACGCAGTATTTT. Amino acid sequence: CSVEQGWGTDTQYF.

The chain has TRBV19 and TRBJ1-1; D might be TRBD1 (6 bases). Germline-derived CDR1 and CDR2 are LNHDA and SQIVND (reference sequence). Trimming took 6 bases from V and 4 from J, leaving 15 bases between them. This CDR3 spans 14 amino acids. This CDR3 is CASSLGRGSTEAFF. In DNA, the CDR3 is TGTGCCAGTAGCCTAGGCAGGGGTAGCACTGAAGCTTTCTTT.